These T cell receptor beta chains were read from a single sample in a study of Ad26.COV2.S vaccination and SARS-CoV-2 variants. Assay used: immunoSEQ multiplex PCR; TCRdb lists only in-frame clones, some missing. The table records around 450,000 clones, around 89% of them present only once. The sample here was peripheral blood, taken in a trial of Ad26.COV2.S vaccine versus placebo. All receptors come from a person aged 18-60 years who received the Ad26.COV2.S COVID-19 vaccine or a placebo. The CDR3 runs from the conserved cysteine through the conserved F or W. A D gene is named only where the DNA matches it firmly. Size values are once, few and many counts, or a class for expanded clones, and some rows have none.

d_gene	v_gene	abundance	j_gene	CDR3nt	CDR3aa
-	TRBV25-1	-	TRBJ1-3	TGTGCCAGCAGGGACACCAACTCTGGAAACACCATATATTTT	CASRDTNSGNTIYF
TRBD2	TRBV10-3	-	TRBJ2-3	TGTGCCACCGAGAGTCCGGGACTAGCGGGGCCCCGCACAGATACGCAGTATTTT	CATESPGLAGPRTDTQYF
-	TRBV18	few	TRBJ1-1	TGTGCCAGCTCACTCCCGGGGGTAGGGGAGAACACTGAAGCTTTCTTT	CASSLPGVGENTEAFF
-	TRBV29-1	few	TRBJ1-2	TGCAGCGTTGAATTAGCGGGGAGGGGTGGCTACACCTTC	CSVELAGRGGYTF
-	TRBV5-1	-	TRBJ2-6	TGCGCCAGCAGCTTGGAGGCGGCTGGGGCCAACGTCCTGACTTTC	CASSLEAAGANVLTF
-	TRBV11-2	-	TRBJ1-4	TGTGCCAGCAGCTCTTGGGAGGGGCAGAATAATGAAAAACTGTTTTTT	CASSSWEGQNNEKLFF
TRBD2	TRBV7-2	-	TRBJ2-7	TGTGCCAGCAGCTTAGGACTAGCGGGCGAGCAGTACTTC	CASSLGLAGEQYF
TRBD1	TRBV19	-	TRBJ2-1	TGTGCCAGTAGTATCAGCGAGGGGGCCTCCTACAATGAGCAGTTCTTC	CASSISEGASYNEQFF
-	TRBV6-2/TRBV6-3	few	TRBJ2-7	TGTGCCAGCAGCCCACAGGGCTCCTACGAGCAGTACTTC	CASSPQGSYEQYF
TRBD2	TRBV11-2	-	TRBJ2-3	TGTGCCAGCAGCTTAGTCGGGAGTAGCGGGGGGATCACAGATACGCAGTATTTT	CASSLVGSSGGITDTQYF
-	TRBV28	-	TRBJ1-5	TGTGCCAGCAGTTCAACCGTTACCGGGACGGATAATCAGCCCCAGCATTTT	CASSSTVTGTDNQPQHF
TRBD1	TRBV18	-	TRBJ2-7	TGTGCCAGCTCACCCAGGACAGGGGCCTCCTACGAGCAGTACTTC	CASSPRTGASYEQYF
TRBD2	TRBV7-2	-	TRBJ2-3	TGTGCCAGCAGTTCACGACTAGCGGGGGGCGGGGCAGATACGCAGTATTTT	CASSSRLAGGGADTQYF
-	TRBV11-2	-	TRBJ2-3	TGTGCCAGCAGCTTAGGAGTTGTAGCAGGGGGGACAGATACGCAGTATTTT	CASSLGVVAGGTDTQYF
-	TRBV7-3	once	TRBJ1-1	TGTGCCAGCAGCTTAGGGGGTCCCACTGAAGCTTTCTTT	CASSLGGPTEAFF
-	TRBV7-2	once	TRBJ2-1	TGTGCCAGCACCTCAGTAAGGGACGGGCACAATGAGCAGTTCTTC	CASTSVRDGHNEQFF
TRBD1	TRBV7-2	few	TRBJ1-5	TGTGCCAGCAGCTTAGGGACAGGGCGCAATCAGCCCCAGCATTTT	CASSLGTGRNQPQHF